The 18 T cell receptor beta chains listed next were all sequenced from one sample in a study of brain T cells in children with intractable seizures. The repertoire was sequenced with immunoSEQ multiplex PCR; TCRdb's copy has only in-frame clones and lacks some. Of roughly 120,000 clones in the sample, 94% were seen once. The sequenced sample was peripheral blood, obtained at surgery. The receptors derive from a boy under three years old with hemimegalencephaly and intractable seizures.

The rearrangement joins TRBV25-1 to TRBJ2-7; either TRBD1 or TRBD2 may fit D (7 bases each). The CDR3 has 15 amino acids. The V end lost 9 bases, the J end lost 0 bases, and 18 bases lay between the germline ends. Germline V CDR1 and CDR2: MGHDK, SYGVNS. In nucleotides, the CDR3 is TGTGCCAGTCAGGGGGGGCAGGGGCCCTCCTACGAGCAGTACTTC. This codes for CASQGGQGPSYEQYF.

The genes are TRBV20-1 and TRBJ2-3; tentative D call: TRBD2 (6 bases). Germline CDR1 is DFQATT and CDR2 is SNEGSKA (reference sequence). V lost 3 bases and J lost 7, with 11 bases in between. The CDR3 has 12 amino acids. The DNA of the CDR3 is TGCAGTGCTAGTTTTCTAGCGAATACGCAGTATTTT. Residues: CSASFLANTQYF.

In this sample, this clone turned up once. This chain connects TRBV27 to TRBJ2-2; 8 nucleotides line up with TRBD1. The junction had 6 bases not matched to a gene; V was cut back by 5 bases and J by 1 base. CDR1 is MNHEY, CDR2 SMNVEV, per germline (reference sequence). The CDR3 runs to 16 residues. CDR3 sequence reads: CASSPRTGLNTGELFF. The CDR3 region has the DNA TGTGCCAGCAGTCCCCGGACAGGGCTGAACACCGGGGAGCTGTTTTTT.

For this clone: Mismatch with germline at one junction end may stem from a read error. The genes are TRBV11-2 and TRBJ2-1; D uncertain. This CDR3 region has 14 residues. Germline loops: CDR1 SGHAT, CDR2 FQNNGV. CDR3 coding DNA: TGTGCCAGCAGCATAGAGCCGTCCTACAATGAGCAGTTCTTC. Its protein product is CASSIEPSYNEQFF.

V usage is TRBV18 and J usage is TRBJ2-1; 7 bases are shared with TRBD1. Germline V lookup: CDR1 KGHSH, CDR2 LQKENI. The V segment lost 3 bases and the J segment 7 bases; nucleotides outside the gene matches: 3. CDR3 length: 13 residues. CDR3 sequence: CASSPTGPNEQFF. Here the CDR3 DNA reads TGTGCCAGCTCACCGACAGGGCCAAATGAGCAGTTCTTC.

This rearrangement joins TRBV19 to TRBJ2-6, with no clear D. V dropped 7 bases and J dropped 2 bases, with 6 bases sitting between them. Germline V gives CDR1 LNHDA, CDR2 SQIVND (reference sequence). The CDR3 loop spans 13 amino acids. In DNA, the CDR3 is TGTGCCAGTACCAGAACTGGGGCCAACGTCCTGACTTTC. Encoded protein: CASTRTGANVLTF.

The V call is TRBV7-3, the J call TRBJ2-3; 13 positions match TRBD2. CDR3 size: 20 residues. Germline values: CDR1 SGHTA, CDR2 FQGTGA. The ends lost 2 bases at V and 0 bases at J; junction bases unmatched: 11. In DNA form, the CDR3 reads TGTGCCAGCAGCTTAGACTGGACTAGCGGGAGAGGGGCTAGCACAGATACGCAGTATTTT. Its translation is CASSLDWTSGRGASTDTQYF.

The gene calls are TRBV5-1 and TRBJ2-7, with 10 bases aligning to TRBD2. Trimming took 4 bases from V and 3 from J; bases not matched to a gene: 7. Germline V lookup: CDR1 SGHRS, CDR2 YFSETQ. The CDR3 is made up of 15 amino acids. CDR3: CASSTQLAGRYEQYF. The CDR3 DNA sequence: TGCGCCAGCAGCACCCAACTAGCGGGACGCTACGAGCAGTACTTC.

The chain has TRBV19 and TRBJ2-5; no clear D gene. CDR3 size: 13 residues. Germline assignment: CDR1 LNHDA and CDR2 SQIVND (reference sequence). Between the trimmed V and J ends, which lost 2 bases and 4 bases, there was a span of 8 bases. CDR3 residues: CASSIRPGETQYF. CDR3 DNA: TGTGCCAGTAGTATAAGGCCAGGAGAGACCCAGTACTTC. Complete variable domain (other parts from reference TRBV19 and TRBJ2-5): DGGITQSPKYLFRKEGQNVTLSCEQNLNHDAMYWYRQDPGQGLRLIYYSQIVNDFQKGDIAEGYSVSREKKESFPLTVTSAQKNPTAFYLCASSIRPGETQYFGPGTRLLVL.

The V and J genes are TRBV2 and TRBJ1-2; D not certain. V was pared by 1 base and J by 6 bases, with 15 bases between. Germline CDR1 reads SNHLY; CDR2 reads FYNNEI. The CDR3 is made up of 15 amino acids. CDR3 coding DNA: TGTGCCAGCAGTGAAGTGGCTCCTATCCCAGATGGCTACACCTTC. This gives the protein CASSEVAPIPDGYTF.

The rearrangement joins TRBV7-3 to TRBJ2-2; TRBD1 matches at 7 bases. The CDR3 is made up of 15 amino acids. V gave up 6 bases and J gave up 2 bases; unmatched junction bases: 6. Germline V lookup: CDR1 SGHTA, CDR2 FQGTGA. CDR3 in amino acids: CASRSQGINTGELFF. The CDR3 coding sequence is TGTGCCAGCAGGTCACAGGGGATTAACACCGGGGAGCTGTTTTTT. Together with reference TRBV7-3 and TRBJ2-2, the CDR3 gives the full variable domain: GAGVSQTPSNKVTEKGKYVELRCDPISGHTALYWYRQSLGQGPEFLIYFQGTGAADDSGLPNDRFFAVRPEGSVSTLKIQRTERGDSAVYLCASRSQGINTGELFFGEGSRLTVL.

The chain uses TRBV6-2 or TRBV6-3 and TRBJ1-1; D perhaps matches TRBD1 (6 bases). CDR1 and CDR2 (germline): MNHEY, SVGEGT. This CDR3 region has 13 residues. Between the trimmed V and J ends, which lost 6 bases and 4 bases, there was a span of 12 bases. The CDR3, as DNA: TGTGCCAGCAGCAGAACAGGGCGCACTGAAGCTTTCTTT. Translation: CASSRTGRTEAFF.

This chain links TRBV30 with TRBJ2-7; maybe TRBD2 (5 bases). CDR3 length: 13 amino acids. Trimming took 7 bases from V and 0 from J, leaving 13 bases between them. Germline lookup yields CDR1 GTSNPN and CDR2 SVGIG (reference sequence). CDR3 loop: CASTSGSSYEQYF. DNA of the CDR3: TGTGCCTCGACGAGTGGGAGCTCCTACGAGCAGTACTTC.

The chain links TRBV7-9 to TRBJ2-5, with D hard to call. Germline V gene sequence: CDR1 SEHNR, CDR2 FQNEAQ (reference sequence). The CDR3 has 13 residues. Trimming removed 3 bases from V and 5 bases from J, with 10 bases in between. The CDR3 region is CASSFGLGETQYF. CDR3 DNA sequence: TGTGCCAGCAGCTTCGGGCTAGGGGAGACCCAGTACTTC.

The chain is built from TRBV6-1 and TRBJ1-3, with D uncertain. CDR1 is MNHNS and CDR2 is SASEGT in the germline V gene. With 0 bases removed from V and 3 bases from J, the gap between germline ends came to 15 bases. CDR3 length: 17 amino acids. In DNA, the CDR3 is TGTGCCAGCAGTGAAGCCCCGGTTAGCAAGCTTGGAAACACCATATATTTT. It codes for CASSEAPVSKLGNTIYF.

V and J are TRBV27 and TRBJ1-2; D may be TRBD1 (5 bases). Germline values: CDR1 MNHEY, CDR2 SMNVEV (reference sequence). CDR3 length: 14 residues. V was trimmed by 8 bases and J by 4 bases, leaving 17 bases between them. The chain's CDR3 is CASGRRGSPYGYTF. CDR3 nucleotide sequence: TGTGCCAGCGGGAGGAGGGGCTCCCCCTATGGCTACACCTTC.

The V and J genes are TRBV10-3 and TRBJ1-1, with 10 nucleotides matching TRBD1. Germline trimming cut 2 bases from V and 0 bases from J; bases unmatched to any gene: 12. Germline V gives CDR1 ENHRY, CDR2 SYGVKD. CDR3 size: 19 residues. DNA for the CDR3: TGTGCCATCAGTGAGCCGATTAGACAGGGGGCGTCGGTGAACACTGAAGCTTTCTTT. This encodes CAISEPIRQGASVNTEAFF.

This sequence joins TRBV11-3 and TRBJ2-6; TRBD1 matches 7 bases. The CDR3 is 17 residues long. The trim removed 5 bases at V and 0 bases at J, leaving 7 bases unmatched. Germline V CDR1 and CDR2: SGHNT, YENEEA. The CDR3 DNA is TGTGCCAGCAGCCCGGGACAGTCGAGCTCTGGGGCCAACGTCCTGACTTTC. Its protein product is CASSPGQSSSGANVLTF.